This T cell receptor (beta chain) was profiled in a study of CD8 T cells in Susac syndrome. A quantity of roughly 0.5 to 1 ug RNA underwent reverse transcription using random hexamers. TCRdb re-called the immunoSEQ multiplex PCR reads with MiXCR, one entry per CDR3 protein. Of over 80,000 distinct CDR3 sequences listed, 80% to 95% are singletons. Turning to this clonotype: One end of the junction fails to match germline, which may point to a read error.

Germline V gene data show CDR1 as LGHNT and CDR2 as FRNRAP. There are 18 residues in the CDR3. The chain is built from TRBV12-5 and TRBJ1-1; 8 bases fit TRBD1. The TCR comes from a human donor in good health. The sequencing input was CD8+ T cells from PBMCs. The CDR3, as DNA: TGTGCTAGTGGTTTTCTCTTGGACAGGGAGCCTCCCTACACTGAAGCTTCCTTT. The encoded protein is CASGFLLDREPPYTEASF.